The T cell receptor (beta chain) under discussion was sequenced for a study of T cells in pancreatic ductal adenocarcinoma. Study conclusions and caveats: The resected cohort was biased toward the minority with early-stage disease. Tumors hold more CD45RO+ effector T cells, which may bias toward lower diversity. Tumor and blood clonality did not differ significantly, about 0.11 versus 0.072. Compared with tumor, blood showed more total productive templates and roughly 8-fold more clonotypes.

The germline V gene has CDR1 MDHEN and CDR2 SYDVKM. This CDR3 is built from 15 residues. With 2 bases clipped from V and 1 base from J, the junction kept 5 bases outside the gene matches. A remark on this clone: Its antigen is unknown.

Sequencing was performed with immunoSEQ multiplex PCR; in TCRdb, only in-frame clones are kept and a portion is missing. The sample includes approximately 97,000 clones, around 96% of them seen just once. Surgery without prior neoadjuvant therapy was the treatment of the selected pancreatic ductal adenocarcinoma patients. This TCR derives from a human donor with pancreatic ductal adenocarcinoma. This chain joins TRBV28 and TRBJ2-7, with 7 nucleotides matching TRBD2. Source material: PBMCs. In DNA, the CDR3 is TGTGCCAGCAGTTTAGCCGGGGAGGGGTCCTACGAGCAGTACTTC. It is translated as CASSLAGEGSYEQYF. Full variable domain (remainder filled in from reference TRBV28 and TRBJ2-7): DVKVTQSSRYLVKRTGEKVFLECVQDMDHENMFWYRQDPGLGLRLIYFSYDVKMKEKGDIPEGYSVSREKKERFSLILESASTNQTSMYLCASSLAGEGSYEQYFGPGTRLTVT.